This TCR beta chain was retrieved from a study of metastatic and nonmetastatic thyroid tumors. Study details: Comparative analysis of repertoires was undertaken across blood and tumor or nodule tissue obtained from malignant and benign thyroid patients. General observations from the study: Reported TCR beta diversity, measured in blood and tumor, was significantly higher for malignant thyroid tumors than for benign nodules.

As processed by the authors: Using the CDR3 differences seen across clinicopathological groups, the authors built a distant-metastasis classifier for papillary thyroid cancer, which was meant to discriminate distant-metastatic patients. Through MiXCR, TCRdb re-clonotyped the PCR reads. The V and J calls here are based on TCRdb, not the publication. The sample carries about 93,000 clones, less than 10% recorded once. The table lists this clone with many counts. Its antigen is still unknown. No treatment of any kind had been given to any patient before thyroid surgery. The V end was cut by 1 base, the J end by 4 bases, with 10 bases between. Germline CDR1 SEHNR, CDR2 FQNEAQ (reference sequence). This CDR3 contains 14 residues.

This TCR was sampled from a female donor with papillary thyroid cancer or a benign thyroid nodule (not recorded which). Some clones in this sample may be carry-over from other donors' samples. Sample: blood. This sequence joins TRBV7-9 and TRBJ1-2, with D unclear. Here the CDR3 reads CASSLGQSGYGYTF. DNA of the CDR3: TGTGCCAGCAGCTTAGGGCAGAGCGGCTATGGCTACACCTTC. Combining the CDR3 with reference TRBV7-9 and TRBJ1-2 gives the whole variable domain DTGVSQNPRHKITKRGQNVTFRCDPISEHNRLYWYRQTLGQGPEFLTYFQNEAQLEKSRLLSDRFSAERPKGSFSTLEIQRTEQGDSAMYLCASSLGQSGYGYTFGSGTRLTVV.